Following are 27 T cell receptor beta chains from one sample sequenced in a study of cytomegalovirus exposure and HLA in healthy donors. The PCR had 60 Vbeta and 13 Jbeta primers. The assay was immunoSEQ multiplex PCR, and TCRdb's table has in-frame clones only and misses some. The sample data list tens of thousands of clones. The sample consisted of PBMCs. Receptors were obtained from a woman under 40 in good health and CMV-seronegative.

The V call is TRBV5-1, the J call TRBJ2-7; 8 bases fit TRBD1. The germline V gene encodes CDR1 SGHRS and CDR2 YFSETQ. The CDR3 is 14 residues long. The ends lost 0 bases at V and 3 bases at J; junction bases unmatched: 2. The CDR3 reads CASSLDGQGYEQYF. CDR3 DNA sequence: TGCGCCAGCAGCTTGGATGGACAGGGCTACGAGCAGTACTTC.

This chain uses TRBV13 with TRBJ1-6; 8 bases match TRBD1. The germline gives CDR1 PRHDT, CDR2 FYEKMQ (reference sequence). The J segment lost 1 base and the V segment lost 0 bases, leaving 11 bases of the junction unmatched. The CDR3 spans 20 residues. As DNA, the CDR3 is TGTGCCAGCAGCTTAGGCTTCCGTCGGACAGGGAGGTCCTATAATTCACCCCTCCACTTT. Encoded protein: CASSLGFRRTGRSYNSPLHF.

CDR3 loop: CASSPGLDNEQFF. The CDR3 DNA is TGTGCCAGCAGCCCTGGACTAGACAATGAGCAGTTCTTC. The chain uses TRBV5-6 and TRBJ2-1, with 7 bases identical to TRBD2. The CDR3 is made up of 13 amino acids. V gave up 4 bases and J gave up 5 bases; unmatched junction bases: 3. Per germline, CDR1 SGHDT and CDR2 YYEEEE.

The chain links TRBV7-9 to TRBJ1-1, with a possible D match to TRBD1 (5 bases). Deletions cut 5 bases from V and 1 base from J, with 11 bases between. The germline gives CDR1 SEHNR, CDR2 FQNEAQ (reference sequence). The CDR3 is 14 amino acids. The chain's CDR3 is CASSPGRGNTEAFF. DNA of the CDR3: TGTGCCAGCAGCCCCGGAAGGGGGAACACTGAAGCTTTCTTT.

The chain employs TRBV19 and TRBJ1-6, with 7 nucleotides matching TRBD1. CDR1 and CDR2 from the germline V gene are LNHDA and SQIVND (reference sequence). CDR3 length: 14 amino acids. V shed 6 bases and J 5 bases; nucleotides not matched to a gene: 4. CDR3 nucleotides: TGTGCCAGTAGACAGGGGCGGGATAATTCACCCCTCCACTTT. The encoded protein is CASRQGRDNSPLHF.

The chain joins TRBV4-1 to TRBJ2-3; TRBD2 aligns across 9 bases. V lost 0 bases and J lost 5; bases outside the gene matches: 9. The CDR3 runs to 17 residues. Per the germline V gene, CDR1 is MGHRA and CDR2 is YSYEKL. The CDR3 loop reads CASSQDIAGAIKDTQYF. The CDR3 nucleotides are TGCGCCAGCAGCCAAGATATAGCGGGGGCCATTAAAGATACGCAGTATTTT.

The V call is TRBV19, the J call TRBJ1-5; the match to TRBD1 covers 8 bases. CDR1 LNHDA and CDR2 SQIVND come from the germline V gene (reference sequence). The CDR3 has 13 amino acids. The V gene end was trimmed by 6 bases and the J gene end by 2 bases; junction bases not matched to a gene: 0. DNA of the CDR3: TGTGCCAGTAGGACAGGGGGCAATCAGCCCCAGCATTTT. Translation gives CASRTGGNQPQHF. The full variable domain, its missing parts supplied by reference TRBV19 and TRBJ1-5, is DGGITQSPKYLFRKEGQNVTLSCEQNLNHDAMYWYRQDPGQGLRLIYYSQIVNDFQKGDIAEGYSVSREKKESFPLTVTSAQKNPTAFYLCASRTGGNQPQHFGDGTRLSIL.

This chain uses TRBV5-4 with TRBJ2-2; 10 bases agree with TRBD1. Germline V gene lookup returns CDR1 SGHNT and CDR2 YYREEE (reference sequence). V trimming: 2 bases; J trimming: 7 bases; junction bases outside the gene matches: 5. The CDR3 length is 15 residues. CDR3 region: CASSFRDRGDGELFF. CDR3 coding DNA: TGTGCCAGCAGCTTCCGGGACAGGGGAGACGGGGAGCTGTTTTTT.

The gene calls are TRBV6-6 and TRBJ1-1, with a tentative D call TRBD1 (5 bases). Germline CDR1 reads MNHNY; CDR2 reads SVGAGI (reference sequence). The ends were cut back, 7 bases at V and 1 base at J, with 7 bases in the middle. The CDR3 has 12 residues. The CDR3 here is CASKTGNTEAFF. CDR3 DNA: TGTGCCAGCAAAACAGGGAACACTGAAGCTTTCTTT.

The rearrangement uses TRBV2 and TRBJ2-1; 12 positions match TRBD2. CDR1 SNHLY and CDR2 FYNNEI come from the germline V gene. Trimming removed 6 bases from V and 9 bases from J; junction bases left unmatched: 6. The CDR3 covers 14 residues. In nucleotides, the CDR3 is TGTGCCAGCAGGACTAGCGGGAGACTATCTGAGCAGTTCTTC. Its translation is CASRTSGRLSEQFF.

This chain joins TRBV6-1 and TRBJ1-2; D possibly corresponds to TRBD1 (5 bases). Germline V gene lookup returns CDR1 MNHNS and CDR2 SASEGT. Deletions cut 3 bases from V and 7 bases from J, with 15 bases between. This CDR3 has 14 residues. CDR3 region: CASSERGKRGGYTF. The CDR3 DNA follows: TGTGCCAGCAGTGAGCGGGGAAAGAGGGGTGGCTACACCTTC.

The rearrangement links TRBV5-1 to TRBJ2-3; 8 bases are shared with TRBD2. The germline V gene has CDR1 SGHRS and CDR2 YFSETQ. This CDR3 is built from 15 residues. The junction had 4 bases not matched to a gene; V was cut back by 0 bases and J by 4 bases. This CDR3 reads CASSLGSGVSDTQYF. DNA for the CDR3: TGCGCCAGCAGCTTGGGTAGCGGGGTCTCAGATACGCAGTATTTT.

The chain has TRBV30 and TRBJ1-5; D remains unclear. The CDR3 is 16 amino acids. The germline gives CDR1 GTSNPN, CDR2 SVGIG (reference sequence). V lost 0 bases, J lost 3 bases, and 15 bases lay in between. The CDR3 here is CAWSVAAGGNNQPQHF. CDR3 in DNA: TGTGCCTGGAGTGTAGCCGCGGGAGGGAACAATCAGCCCCAGCATTTT.

The DNA for the CDR3 is TGTGCCAGCAGCCCCCGGGACTTGTCATCCCAGTACTTC. Translated, it gives CASSPRDLSSQYF. The V gene is TRBV4-2, the J gene TRBJ2-5; TRBD2 might be the D (6 bases). Germline CDR1 reads LGHNA; CDR2 reads YNFKEQ. With 4 bases removed from V and 9 bases from J, the gap between germline ends came to 15 bases. This CDR3 region has 13 residues.

This chain connects TRBV30 to TRBJ1-5; D not resolved. Trimming left V 1 base short and J 5 bases short, with 9 bases between. CDR1 and CDR2 (germline): GTSNPN, SVGIG (reference sequence). The CDR3 is made up of 13 amino acids. CDR3 nucleotides: TGTGCCTGGAGTGCCGACACAGATCAGCCCCAGCATTTT. Amino acids: CAWSADTDQPQHF.

This sequence joins TRBV2 and TRBJ1-3, with D unclear. The V gene lost 2 bases and the J gene lost 5 bases, with 13 bases spanning the gap. CDR1 is SNHLY, CDR2 FYNNEI, per germline. CDR3 length: 15 amino acids. The CDR3 loop reads CASSERGSLRNTIYF. CDR3 DNA: TGTGCCAGCAGTGAACGAGGGAGTCTTAGAAACACCATATATTTT.

The chain links TRBV5-1 to TRBJ2-5, with D unresolved. This CDR3 spans 14 amino acids. CDR1 SGHRS and CDR2 YFSETQ come from the germline V gene. The V end lost 0 bases, the J end lost 5 bases, and 11 bases lay between the germline ends. The CDR3: CASSLGSNRETQYF. CDR3 DNA: TGCGCCAGCAGCTTGGGGAGCAATCGGGAGACCCAGTACTTC.

V usage is TRBV5-6 and J usage is TRBJ1-3; weak D call: TRBD1 (5 bases). Germline CDR1 and CDR2: SGHDT and YYEEEE. The CDR3 sequence is 14 residues long. V gave up 0 bases and J gave up 4 bases, with 8 bases separating them. The CDR3 is CASSLAGFGNTIYF. DNA of the CDR3: TGTGCCAGCAGCTTGGCAGGGTTCGGAAACACCATATATTTT.

V and J are TRBV18 and TRBJ1-2; the D gene is possibly TRBD1 (6 bases). V dropped 1 base and J dropped 2 bases, with 11 bases sitting between them. From germline, CDR1 is KGHSH and CDR2 LQKENI. This CDR3 contains 15 residues. The CDR3 nucleotides read TGTGCCAGCTCACCACTAGATACAGGGAACTATGGCTACACCTTC. Its translation: CASSPLDTGNYGYTF.

The V gene is TRBV13, the J gene TRBJ2-1; 8 bases align to TRBD2. Germline CDR1 is PRHDT and CDR2 is FYEKMQ (reference sequence). This CDR3 spans 16 amino acids. Trimming at V came to 2 bases and at J to 8 bases, leaving 11 bases not matched to a gene. CDR3 nucleotide sequence: TGTGCCAGCAGCTTAAGGGGCGGGGGGTTTAGGGATGAGCAGTTCTTC. Its translation: CASSLRGGGFRDEQFF.

The chain is built from TRBV4-1 and TRBJ1-1, with 12 bases fitting TRBD1. V shed 4 bases, J shed 1 base, and the junction held 7 bases outside the gene matches. The CDR3 consists of 17 residues. Germline CDR1 MGHRA, CDR2 YSYEKL. The CDR3 region has the DNA TGCGCCAGCAGCCGGACAGGGACAGGGGGCTCGAACACTGAAGCTTTCTTT. It specifies CASSRTGTGGSNTEAFF.

The chain employs TRBV25-1 and TRBJ2-1; 9 nucleotides agree with TRBD2. In germline, CDR1 is MGHDK, CDR2 SYGVNS. Trimming took 7 bases from V and 5 from J; bases not matched to a gene: 3. This CDR3 contains 13 residues. The CDR3 nucleotides are TGTGCCAGCAATAGCGGGGGAGACAATGAGCAGTTCTTC. This sequence encodes CASNSGGDNEQFF.

The genes are TRBV30 and TRBJ2-7, with a possible D match to TRBD2 (6 bases). CDR1 and CDR2 (germline): GTSNPN, SVGIG (reference sequence). The CDR3 runs 11 residues. The V gene lost 8 bases and the J gene lost 3 bases, with 11 bases spanning the gap. The chain's CDR3 is CAGGGLYEQYF. The CDR3 DNA reads TGTGCCGGGGGAGGCCTCTACGAGCAGTACTTC. The full variable domain, in which reference TRBV30 and TRBJ2-7 provide the parts outside the CDR3, is SQTIHQWPATLVQPVGSPLSLECTVEGTSNPNLYWYRQAAGRGLQLLFYSVGIGQISSEVPQNLSASRPQDRQFILSSKKLLLSDSGFYLCAGGGLYEQYFGPGTRLTVT.

The CDR3 sequence: CASSLTGTSGSNEQFF. DNA for the CDR3: TGTGCCAGCAGCCTTACCGGGACTAGCGGATCCAATGAGCAGTTCTTC. The rearrangement joins TRBV7-9 to TRBJ2-1; TRBD2 agrees at 11 bases. V dropped 5 bases and J dropped 6; count of bases not matched to a gene: 9. This CDR3 comprises 16 residues. CDR1 SEHNR and CDR2 FQNEAQ come from the germline V gene (reference sequence).

V gene TRBV30 combines with J gene TRBJ1-5; D might be TRBD1 (6 bases). The CDR3 is 16 amino acids. Germline V gene data show CDR1 as GTSNPN and CDR2 as SVGIG (reference sequence). Trimming stripped 2 bases from V and 6 bases from J, with 20 bases between. CDR3 nucleotides: TGTGCCTGGAGTCTGAGAGGGCAGGGGAGAAGTCAGCCCCAGCATTTT. Residues: CAWSLRGQGRSQPQHF.

The chain uses TRBV11-2 and TRBJ2-2, with no clear D. Trimming took 3 bases from V and 11 from J, leaving 7 bases between them. This CDR3 has 11 residues. Germline assignment: CDR1 SGHAT and CDR2 FQNNGV. The CDR3 reads CASSFSRELFF. The CDR3 DNA reads TGTGCCAGCAGCTTTAGTAGAGAGCTGTTTTTT.

The rearrangement uses TRBV6-1 and TRBJ2-7; D is perhaps TRBD1 (5 bases). The V end lost 6 bases, the J end lost 3 bases, and 12 bases lay between the germline ends. Germline values: CDR1 MNHNS, CDR2 SASEGT. The CDR3 consists of 13 residues. This CDR3 is CASRERGLYEQYF. The CDR3 DNA is TGTGCCAGCAGAGAAAGGGGTCTCTACGAGCAGTACTTC.